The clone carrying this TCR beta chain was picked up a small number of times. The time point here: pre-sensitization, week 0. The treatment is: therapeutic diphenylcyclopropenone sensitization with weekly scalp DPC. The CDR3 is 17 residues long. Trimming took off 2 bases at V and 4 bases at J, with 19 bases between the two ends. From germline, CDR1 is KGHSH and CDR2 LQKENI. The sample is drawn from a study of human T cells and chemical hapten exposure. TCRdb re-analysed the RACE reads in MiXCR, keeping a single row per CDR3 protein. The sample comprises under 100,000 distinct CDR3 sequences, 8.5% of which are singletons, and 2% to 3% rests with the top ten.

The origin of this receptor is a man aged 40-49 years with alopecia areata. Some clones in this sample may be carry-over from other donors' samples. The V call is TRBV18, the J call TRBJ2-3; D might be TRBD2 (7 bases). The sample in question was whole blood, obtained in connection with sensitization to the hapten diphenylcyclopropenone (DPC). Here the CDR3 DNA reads TGTGCCAGCTCACCAGTCGCAGGGGCGGGAGTCGCAGATACGCAGTATTTT. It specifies CASSPVAGAGVADTQYF.